This TCR beta chain derives from a study of T cells in localized non-small cell lung cancer. Findings and caveats of the study: Exceeding tumor, uninvolved adjacent lung had the highest T cell clonality. Patients showing higher blood T cell density tended to see longer overall survival. A median approximately 61 of the top 100 tumor clones appeared in adjacent lung.

V lost 3 bases to trimming and J lost 5 bases, with 11 bases between them. CDR1 SGHAT and CDR2 FQNNGV come from the germline V gene. This CDR3 region has 14 residues. Points on this clone: Its cognate antigen is unknown.

TCRdb's table, derived via immunoSEQ multiplex PCR, lists solely in-frame clones and lacks some. The sample has around 29,000 clones, roughly 90% seen once. The chain combines TRBV11-2 with TRBJ2-4; possibly TRBD1 for D (5 bases). The clonotype was recovered from a female donor older than 55 with stage I lung adenocarcinoma. The sample here was peripheral blood, taken before any cancer treatment. CDR3 in amino acids: CASSFGVGENIQYF. Written as DNA, the CDR3 is TGTGCCAGCAGCTTTGGGGTAGGGGAAAACATTCAGTACTTC.